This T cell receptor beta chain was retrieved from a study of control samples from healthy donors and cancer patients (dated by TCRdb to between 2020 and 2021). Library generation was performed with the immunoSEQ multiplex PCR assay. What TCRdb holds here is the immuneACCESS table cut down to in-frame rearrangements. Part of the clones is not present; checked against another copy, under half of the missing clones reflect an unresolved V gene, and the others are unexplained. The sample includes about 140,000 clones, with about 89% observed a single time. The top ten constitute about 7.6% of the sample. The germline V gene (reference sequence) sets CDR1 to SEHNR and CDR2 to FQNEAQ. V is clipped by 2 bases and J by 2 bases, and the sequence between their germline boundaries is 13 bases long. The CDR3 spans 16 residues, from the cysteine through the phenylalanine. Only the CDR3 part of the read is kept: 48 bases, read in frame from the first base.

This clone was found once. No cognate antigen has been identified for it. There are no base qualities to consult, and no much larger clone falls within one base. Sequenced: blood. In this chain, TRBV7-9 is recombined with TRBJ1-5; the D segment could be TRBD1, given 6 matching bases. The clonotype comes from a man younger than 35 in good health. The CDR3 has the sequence CASSLFTGWGNQPQHF. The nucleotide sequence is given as TGTGCCAGCAGCTTATTTACAGGGTGGGGCAATCAGCCCCAGCATTTT.